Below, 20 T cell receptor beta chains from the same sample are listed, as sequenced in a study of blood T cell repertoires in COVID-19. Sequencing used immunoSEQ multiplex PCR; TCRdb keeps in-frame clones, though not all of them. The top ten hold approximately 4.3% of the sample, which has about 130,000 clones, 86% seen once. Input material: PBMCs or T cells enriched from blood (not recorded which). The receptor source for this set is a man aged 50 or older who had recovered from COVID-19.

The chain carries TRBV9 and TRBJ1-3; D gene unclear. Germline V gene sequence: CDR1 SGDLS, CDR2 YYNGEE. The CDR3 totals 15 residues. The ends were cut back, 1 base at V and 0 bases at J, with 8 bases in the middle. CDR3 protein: CASSVSLSSGNTIYF. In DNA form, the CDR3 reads TGTGCCAGCAGCGTAAGCCTTAGCTCTGGAAACACCATATATTTT. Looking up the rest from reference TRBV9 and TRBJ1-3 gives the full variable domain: DSGVTQTPKHLITATGQRVTLRCSPRSGDLSVYWYQQSLDQGLQFLIQYYNGEERAKGNILERFSAQQFPDLHSELNLSSLELGDSALYFCASSVSLSSGNTIYFGEGSWLTVV.

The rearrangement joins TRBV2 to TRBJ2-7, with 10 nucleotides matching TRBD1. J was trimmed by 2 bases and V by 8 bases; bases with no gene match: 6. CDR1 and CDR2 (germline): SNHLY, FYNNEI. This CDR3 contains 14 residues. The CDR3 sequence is CASVRDRGTYEQYV. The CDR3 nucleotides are TGTGCCAGCGTTAGGGACAGGGGAACCTACGAGCAGTACGTC.

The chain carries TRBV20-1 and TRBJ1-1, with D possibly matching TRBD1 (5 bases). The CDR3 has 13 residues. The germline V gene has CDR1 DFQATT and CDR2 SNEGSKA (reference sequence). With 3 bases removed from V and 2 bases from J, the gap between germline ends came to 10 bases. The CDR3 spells CSASARANTEAFF. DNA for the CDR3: TGCAGTGCTAGTGCCAGGGCAAACACTGAAGCTTTCTTT.

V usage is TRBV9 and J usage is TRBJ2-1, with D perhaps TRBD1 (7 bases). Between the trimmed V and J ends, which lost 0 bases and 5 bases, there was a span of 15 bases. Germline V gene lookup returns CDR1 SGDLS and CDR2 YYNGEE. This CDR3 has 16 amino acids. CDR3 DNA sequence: TGTGCCAGCAGCGTAGGGTTGGCAGGGGGGCACAATGAGCAGTTCTTC. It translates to CASSVGLAGGHNEQFF.

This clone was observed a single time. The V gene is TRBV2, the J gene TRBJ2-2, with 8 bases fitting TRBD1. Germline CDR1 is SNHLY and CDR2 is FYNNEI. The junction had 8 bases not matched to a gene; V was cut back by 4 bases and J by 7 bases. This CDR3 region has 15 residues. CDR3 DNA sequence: TGTGCCAGCAGTGTCGCACAGGGGGAGGTCGGGGAGCTGTTTTTT. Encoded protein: CASSVAQGEVGELFF.

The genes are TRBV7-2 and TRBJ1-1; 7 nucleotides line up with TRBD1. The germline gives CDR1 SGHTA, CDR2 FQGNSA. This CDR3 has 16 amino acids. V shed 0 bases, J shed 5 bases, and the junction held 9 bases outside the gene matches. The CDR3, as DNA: TGTGCCAGCAGCTTAGCCCGACCCGGGACAGTTACTGAAGCTTTCTTT. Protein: CASSLARPGTVTEAFF.

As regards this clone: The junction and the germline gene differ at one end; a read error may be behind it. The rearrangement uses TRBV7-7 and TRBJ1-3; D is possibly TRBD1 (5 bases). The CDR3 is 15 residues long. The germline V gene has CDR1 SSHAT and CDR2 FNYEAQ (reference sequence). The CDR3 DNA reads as TGTGCTAGCAGCCCCGACAGCCACTCTGGAAACACCATATATTTT. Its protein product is CASSPDSHSGNTIYF.

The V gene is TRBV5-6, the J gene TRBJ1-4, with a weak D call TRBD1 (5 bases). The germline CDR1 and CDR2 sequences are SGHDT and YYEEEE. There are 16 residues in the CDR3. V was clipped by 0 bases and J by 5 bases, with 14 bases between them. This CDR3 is CASSLVPGTANEKLFF. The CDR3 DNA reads TGTGCCAGCAGCTTGGTACCAGGGACTGCGAATGAAAAACTGTTTTTT.

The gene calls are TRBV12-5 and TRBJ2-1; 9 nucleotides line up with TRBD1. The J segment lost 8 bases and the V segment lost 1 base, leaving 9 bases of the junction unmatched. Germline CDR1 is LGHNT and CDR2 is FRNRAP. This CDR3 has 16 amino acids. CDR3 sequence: CASGLAQGARVYEQFF. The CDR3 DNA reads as TGTGCTAGTGGTTTGGCACAGGGGGCGCGTGTCTATGAGCAGTTCTTC.

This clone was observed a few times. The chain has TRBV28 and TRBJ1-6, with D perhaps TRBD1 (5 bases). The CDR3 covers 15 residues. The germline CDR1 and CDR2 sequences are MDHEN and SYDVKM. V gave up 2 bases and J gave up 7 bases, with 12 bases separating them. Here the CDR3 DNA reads TGTGCCAGCAGTTTACCCAGGGCTCTGAATTCACCCCTCCACTTT. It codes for CASSLPRALNSPLHF.

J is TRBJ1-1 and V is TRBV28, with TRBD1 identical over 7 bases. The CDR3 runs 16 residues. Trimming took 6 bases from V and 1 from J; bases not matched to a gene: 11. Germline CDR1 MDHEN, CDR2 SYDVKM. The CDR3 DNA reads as TGTGCCAGCAGAGTACCTCGGACAGGCCAGAACACTGAAGCTTTCTTT. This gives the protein CASRVPRTGQNTEAFF.

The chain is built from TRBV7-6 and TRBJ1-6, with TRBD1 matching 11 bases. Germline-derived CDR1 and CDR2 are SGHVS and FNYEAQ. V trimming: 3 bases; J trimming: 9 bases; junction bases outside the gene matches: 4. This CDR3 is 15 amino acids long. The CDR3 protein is CASSFRTGGLSPLHF. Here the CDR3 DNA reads TGTGCCAGCAGCTTCCGGACAGGGGGCCTTTCACCCCTCCACTTT.

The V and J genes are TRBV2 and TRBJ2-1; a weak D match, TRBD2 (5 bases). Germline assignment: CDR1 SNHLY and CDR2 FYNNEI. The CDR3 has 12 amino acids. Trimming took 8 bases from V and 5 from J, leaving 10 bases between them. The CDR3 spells CASRGFDNEQFF. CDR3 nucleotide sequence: TGTGCCAGCCGGGGATTCGACAATGAGCAGTTCTTC. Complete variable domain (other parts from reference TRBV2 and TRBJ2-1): EPEVTQTPSHQVTQMGQEVILRCVPISNHLYFYWYRQILGQKVEFLVSFYNNEISEKSEIFDDQFSVERPDGSNFTLKIRSTKLEDSAMYFCASRGFDNEQFFGPGTRLTVL.

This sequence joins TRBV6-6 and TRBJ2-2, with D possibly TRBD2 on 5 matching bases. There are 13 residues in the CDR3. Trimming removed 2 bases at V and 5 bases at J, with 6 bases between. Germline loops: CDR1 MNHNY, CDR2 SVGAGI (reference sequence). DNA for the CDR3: TGTGCCAGCAGTTACGGGAGTACCGGGGAGCTGTTTTTT. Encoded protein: CASSYGSTGELFF.

CDR3 amino acids: CASTAPDWTQYF. CDR3 in DNA: TGTGCCAGCACCGCTCCAGATTGGACCCAGTACTTC. The chain couples TRBV6-5 to TRBJ2-5; no clear D. CDR3 size: 12 residues. Germline V gene data show CDR1 as MNHEY and CDR2 as SVGAGI. V dropped 7 bases and J dropped 7 bases, with 13 bases sitting between them.

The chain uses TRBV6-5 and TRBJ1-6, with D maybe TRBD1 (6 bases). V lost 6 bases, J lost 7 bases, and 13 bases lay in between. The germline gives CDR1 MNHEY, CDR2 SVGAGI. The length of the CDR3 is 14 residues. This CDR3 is CASRTTGINSPLHF. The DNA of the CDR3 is TGTGCCAGCAGAACGACAGGAATCAATTCACCCCTCCACTTT.

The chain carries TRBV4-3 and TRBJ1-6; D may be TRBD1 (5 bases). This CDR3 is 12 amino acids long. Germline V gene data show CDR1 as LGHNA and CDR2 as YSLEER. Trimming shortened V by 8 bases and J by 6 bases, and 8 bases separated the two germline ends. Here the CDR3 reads CASRDSNSPLHF. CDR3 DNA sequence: TGCGCCAGCCGCGACAGTAATTCACCCCTCCACTTT.

The CDR3: CASTWDRGNEKLFF. The CDR3 DNA is TGTGCCAGTACCTGGGACAGGGGGAATGAAAAACTGTTTTTT. The chain links TRBV19 to TRBJ1-4; 11 nucleotides line up with TRBD1. Per germline, CDR1 LNHDA and CDR2 SQIVND (reference sequence). The CDR3 has 14 amino acids. Unmatched junction bases numbered 3, after V lost 7 bases and J lost 5 bases.

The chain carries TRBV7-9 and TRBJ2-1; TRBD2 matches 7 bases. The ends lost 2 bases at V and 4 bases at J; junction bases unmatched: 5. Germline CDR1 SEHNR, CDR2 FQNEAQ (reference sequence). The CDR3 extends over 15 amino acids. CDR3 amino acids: CASSLSGGGYNEQFF. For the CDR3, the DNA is TGTGCCAGCAGCTTATCAGGCGGGGGATACAATGAGCAGTTCTTC.

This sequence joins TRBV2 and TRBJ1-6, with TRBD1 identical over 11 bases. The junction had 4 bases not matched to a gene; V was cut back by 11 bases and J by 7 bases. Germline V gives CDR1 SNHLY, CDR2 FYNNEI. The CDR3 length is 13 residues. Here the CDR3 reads CAGQGAPNSPLHF. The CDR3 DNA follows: TGTGCCGGACAGGGGGCGCCCAATTCACCCCTCCACTTT.